The entry below describes one T cell receptor (beta chain). Authors' analysis steps: Reference gene primer amplification gave nucleated cell count estimates. Repertoires were generated with immunoSEQ multiplex PCR, while TCRdb's copy carries only in-frame clones and drops some. The V and J calls and the clone size are those of that table, but D and trimming were determined from the DNA. The sample consists of around 190,000 clones, over 80% of them appearing once. Patients of the Seattle cohort, enrolled during active infection, were followed longitudinally. The CDR3 consists of 12 residues. V lost 5 bases, J lost 3 bases, and 7 bases lay in between. The V gene's germline CDR1 is SNHLY and CDR2 FYNNEI. This sample is part of a study of blood T cell repertoires in COVID-19. About the study: PBMCs, B-cell-depleted T cells, or T cells provided the cDNA or gDNA that made up the material.

This chain links TRBV2 with TRBJ1-2; no clear D gene. Sequencing input: peripheral blood. This clonotype was sampled from an older woman with COVID-19, enrolled during active disease. This CDR3 is CASSQLYYGYTF. In nucleotides, the CDR3 is TGTGCCAGCAGTCAACTTTACTATGGCTACACCTTC.